Listed here is a single TCR delta chain. The ends lost 1 base at V and 5 bases at J; junction bases unmatched: 28. Germline assignment: CDR1 GEAIGNYY and CDR2 EKD. This CDR3 has 23 residues. The source of the sample is a study of gamma-delta T cells after stem cell transplantation. TCRdb reanalysed the RT-PCR reads with CATT. The table has around 10,000 delta-chain clones, 1.3% seen once. The specimen sequenced was gamma-delta T cells. The chain is built from TRDV2 and TRDJ1; 12 nucleotides agree with TRDD3. This TCR derives from a human donor. It is not recorded whose cells these are; they may come from a transplant donor. The CDR3 DNA sequence: TGTGCCTGTGACACGCTTACCCCCACCTCCCCCGCTGGGGGATACGGGATAAAAGATAAACTCATCTTT. It encodes CACDTLTPTSPAGGYGIKDKLIF.